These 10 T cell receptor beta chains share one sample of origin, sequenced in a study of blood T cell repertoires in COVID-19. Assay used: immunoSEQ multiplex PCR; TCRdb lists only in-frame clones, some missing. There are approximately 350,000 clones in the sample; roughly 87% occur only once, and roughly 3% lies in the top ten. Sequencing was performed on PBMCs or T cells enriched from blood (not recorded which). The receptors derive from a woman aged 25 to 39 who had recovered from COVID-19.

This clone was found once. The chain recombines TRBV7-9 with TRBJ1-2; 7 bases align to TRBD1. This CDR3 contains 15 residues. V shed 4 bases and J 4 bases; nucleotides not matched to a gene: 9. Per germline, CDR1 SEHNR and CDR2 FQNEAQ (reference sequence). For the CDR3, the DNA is TGTGCCAGCAGCTCGTACAGGGACAGACCCTATGGCTACACCTTC. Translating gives CASSSYRDRPYGYTF.

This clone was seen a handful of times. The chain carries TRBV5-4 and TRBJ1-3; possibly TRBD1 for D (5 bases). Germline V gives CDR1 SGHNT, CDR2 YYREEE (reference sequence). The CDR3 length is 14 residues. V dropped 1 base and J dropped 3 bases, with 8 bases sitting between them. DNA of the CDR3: TGTGCCAGCAGCTTGAGGGGCGATGGAAACACCATATATTTT. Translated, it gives CASSLRGDGNTIYF.

This CDR3 is CASSLRLANTGELFF. CDR3 bases: TGTGCCAGCAGCTTGCGACTAGCGAACACCGGGGAGCTGTTTTTT. The chain carries TRBV7-2 and TRBJ2-2; D possibly corresponds to TRBD2 (6 bases). V was cut by 3 bases and J by 0 bases, with 8 bases left in between. CDR1 and CDR2 (germline): SGHTA, FQGNSA. The CDR3 loop spans 15 amino acids. Full variable domain (remainder filled in from reference TRBV7-2 and TRBJ2-2): GAGVSQSPSNKVTEKGKDVELRCDPISGHTALYWYRQSLGQGLEFLIYFQGNSAPDKSGLPSDRFSAERTGGSVSTLTIQRTQQEDSAVYLCASSLRLANTGELFFGEGSRLTVL.

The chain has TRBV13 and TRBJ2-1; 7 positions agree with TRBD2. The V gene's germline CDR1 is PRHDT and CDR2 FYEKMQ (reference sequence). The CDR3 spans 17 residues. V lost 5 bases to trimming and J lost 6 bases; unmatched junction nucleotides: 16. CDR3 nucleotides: TGTGCCAGCAGCCACTCCGGGGGAGGGTGGTGGGGCAATGAGCAGTTCTTC. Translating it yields CASSHSGGGWWGNEQFF.

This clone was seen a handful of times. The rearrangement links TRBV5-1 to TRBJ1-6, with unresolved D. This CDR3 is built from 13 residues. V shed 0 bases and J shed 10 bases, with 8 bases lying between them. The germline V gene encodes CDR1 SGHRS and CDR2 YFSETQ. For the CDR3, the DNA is TGCGCCAGCAGCTTGGTGTCAGAATCACCCCTCCACTTT. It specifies CASSLVSESPLHF.

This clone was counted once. CDR3 DNA: TGCAGTGCCAGTCCAGGGGGCGGCTATGGCTACACCTTC. Protein: CSASPGGGYGYTF. The rearrangement links TRBV20-1 to TRBJ1-2, with 8 bases aligning to TRBD1. Losses at the gene ends were 6 bases for V and 4 bases for J; bases not matched to a gene: 7. The CDR3 consists of 13 residues. The germline V gene has CDR1 DFQATT and CDR2 SNEGSKA (reference sequence).

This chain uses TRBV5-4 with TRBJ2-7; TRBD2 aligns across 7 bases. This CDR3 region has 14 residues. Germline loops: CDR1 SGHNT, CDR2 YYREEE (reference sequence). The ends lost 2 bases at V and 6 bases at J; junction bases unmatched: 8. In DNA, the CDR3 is TGTGCCAGCAGCTTCGCGGCGGGAGCTCGCGAGCAGTACTTC. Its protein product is CASSFAAGAREQYF.

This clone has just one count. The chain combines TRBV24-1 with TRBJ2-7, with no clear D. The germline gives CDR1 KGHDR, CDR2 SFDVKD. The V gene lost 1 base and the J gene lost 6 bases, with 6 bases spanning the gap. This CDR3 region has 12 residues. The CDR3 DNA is TGTGCCACCAGTGATTTCGGTCGCGAGCAGTACTTC. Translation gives CATSDFGREQYF.

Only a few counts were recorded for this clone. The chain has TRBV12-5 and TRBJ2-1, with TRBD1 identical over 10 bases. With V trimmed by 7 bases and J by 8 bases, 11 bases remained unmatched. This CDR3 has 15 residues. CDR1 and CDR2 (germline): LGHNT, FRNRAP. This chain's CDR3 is CASVLGTGAVDEQFF. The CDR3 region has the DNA TGTGCTAGTGTCCTTGGGACAGGGGCAGTCGATGAGCAGTTCTTC.

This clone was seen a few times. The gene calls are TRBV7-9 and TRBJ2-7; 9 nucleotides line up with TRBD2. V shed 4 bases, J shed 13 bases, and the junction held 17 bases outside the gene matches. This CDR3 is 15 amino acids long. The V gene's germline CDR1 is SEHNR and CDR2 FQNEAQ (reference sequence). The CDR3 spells CASSSQSDRGLANYF. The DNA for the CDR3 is TGTGCCAGCAGCTCCCAATCGGACAGAGGACTAGCGAATTACTTC.